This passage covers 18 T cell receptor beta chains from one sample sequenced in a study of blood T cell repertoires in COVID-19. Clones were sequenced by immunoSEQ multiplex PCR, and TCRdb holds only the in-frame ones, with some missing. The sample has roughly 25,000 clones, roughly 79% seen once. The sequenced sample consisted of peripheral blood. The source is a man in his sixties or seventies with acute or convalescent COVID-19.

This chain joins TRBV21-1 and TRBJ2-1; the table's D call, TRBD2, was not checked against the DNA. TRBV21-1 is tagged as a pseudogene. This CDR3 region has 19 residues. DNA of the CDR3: TGTGCCAGCAGCCTCCTCGAACGCGGGGGGGGAGGCTACTACAATGAGCAGTTCTTC. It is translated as CASSLLERGGGGYYNEQFF.

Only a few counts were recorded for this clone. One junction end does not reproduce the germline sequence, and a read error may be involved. The CDR3 DNA reads as TGTGCCAGCAGTTTACGGACAGGGTATTTCTTC. Amino acid sequence: CASSLRTGYFF. The chain recombines TRBV28 with TRBJ2-7, with 8 bases lining up with TRBD1. The length of the CDR3 is 11 residues. Germline V CDR1 and CDR2: MDHEN, SYDVKM.

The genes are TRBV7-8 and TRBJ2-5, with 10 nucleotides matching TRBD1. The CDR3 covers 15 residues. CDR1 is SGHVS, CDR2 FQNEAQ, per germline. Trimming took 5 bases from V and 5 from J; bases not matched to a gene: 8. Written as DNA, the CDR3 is TGTGCCAGCAGCGACCGACAGGGGGCTGTGGAGACCCAGTACTTC. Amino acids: CASSDRQGAVETQYF.

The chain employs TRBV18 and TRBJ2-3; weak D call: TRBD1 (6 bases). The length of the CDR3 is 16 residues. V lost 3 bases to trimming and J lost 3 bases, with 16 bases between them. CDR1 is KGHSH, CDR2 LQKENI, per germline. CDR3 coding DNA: TGTGCCAGCTCACCGACAGGATACGACGGGACAGATACGCAGTATTTT. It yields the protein CASSPTGYDGTDTQYF. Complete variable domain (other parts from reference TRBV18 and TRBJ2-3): NAGVMQNPRHLVRRRGQEARLRCSPMKGHSHVYWYRQLPEEGLKFMVYLQKENIIDESGMPKERFSAEFPKEGPSILRIQQVVRGDSAAYFCASSPTGYDGTDTQYFGPGTRLTVL.

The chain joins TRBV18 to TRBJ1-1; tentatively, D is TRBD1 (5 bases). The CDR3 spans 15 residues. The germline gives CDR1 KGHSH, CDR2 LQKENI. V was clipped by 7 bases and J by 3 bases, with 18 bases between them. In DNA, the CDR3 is TGTGCCAGCTTAACCACTGGGGGAGGGGACACTGAAGCTTTCTTT. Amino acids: CASLTTGGGDTEAFF.

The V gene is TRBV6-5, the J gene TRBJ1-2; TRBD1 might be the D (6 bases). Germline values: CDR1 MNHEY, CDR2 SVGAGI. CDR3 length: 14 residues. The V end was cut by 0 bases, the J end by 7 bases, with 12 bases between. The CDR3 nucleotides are TGTGCCAGCAGTTACTCGAGGTCAGGGGCTGGCTACACCTTC. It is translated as CASSYSRSGAGYTF.

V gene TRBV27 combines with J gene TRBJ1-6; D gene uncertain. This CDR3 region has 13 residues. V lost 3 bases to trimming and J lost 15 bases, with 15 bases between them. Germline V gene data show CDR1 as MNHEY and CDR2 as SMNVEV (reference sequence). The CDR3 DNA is TGTGCCAGCAGTTTCCGGGGTAGAATGGTCCTCCACTTT. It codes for CASSFRGRMVLHF.

For the CDR3, the DNA is TGCAGCGTCTCACTCTCTGGAAACACCATATATTTT. This codes for CSVSLSGNTIYF. The chain links TRBV29-1 to TRBJ1-3; D not certain. Germline CDR1 SQVTM, CDR2 ANQGSEA. CDR3 size: 12 residues. V gave up 6 bases and J gave up 0 bases, with 6 bases separating them.

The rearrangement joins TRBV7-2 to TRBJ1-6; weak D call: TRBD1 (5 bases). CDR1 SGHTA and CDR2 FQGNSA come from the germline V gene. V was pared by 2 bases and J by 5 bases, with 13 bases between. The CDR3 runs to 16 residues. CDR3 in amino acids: CASSLRGGRDNSPLHF. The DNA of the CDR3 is TGTGCCAGCAGCTTACGCGGGGGGAGAGATAATTCACCCCTCCACTTT.

The CDR3, as DNA: TGTGCCACCAGTGATTTGTTACAGGTCAATGAGCAGTTCTTC. Amino acids: CATSDLLQVNEQFF. The V call is TRBV24-1, the J call TRBJ2-1; a weak D match, TRBD1 (5 bases). Germline CDR1 is KGHDR and CDR2 is SFDVKD. The CDR3 length is 14 residues. Deletions cut 0 bases from V and 6 bases from J, with 8 bases between.

CDR3 sequence (DNA): TGTGCCAGCAGCTTCCAGGGGTTCGGGATGAACACTGAAGCTTTCTTT. It codes for CASSFQGFGMNTEAFF. V is TRBV7-8 and J is TRBJ1-1, with D tentatively TRBD1 (6 bases). CDR3 length equals 16 residues. Germline V CDR1 and CDR2: SGHVS, FQNEAQ. Trimming took 3 bases from V and 0 from J, leaving 14 bases between them.

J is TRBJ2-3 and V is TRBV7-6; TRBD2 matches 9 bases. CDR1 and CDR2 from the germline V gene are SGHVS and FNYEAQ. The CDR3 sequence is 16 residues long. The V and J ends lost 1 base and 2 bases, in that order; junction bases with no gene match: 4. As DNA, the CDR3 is TGTGCCAGCAGCTTAGAGCGGGGGGCCCTCACAGATACGCAGTATTTT. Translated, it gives CASSLERGALTDTQYF.

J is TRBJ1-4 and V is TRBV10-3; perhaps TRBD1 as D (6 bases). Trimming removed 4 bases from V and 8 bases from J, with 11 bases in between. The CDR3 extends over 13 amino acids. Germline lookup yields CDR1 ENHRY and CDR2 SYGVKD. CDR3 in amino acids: CAISGAGEEKLFF. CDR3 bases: TGTGCCATCAGTGGGGCAGGGGAGGAAAAACTGTTTTTT.

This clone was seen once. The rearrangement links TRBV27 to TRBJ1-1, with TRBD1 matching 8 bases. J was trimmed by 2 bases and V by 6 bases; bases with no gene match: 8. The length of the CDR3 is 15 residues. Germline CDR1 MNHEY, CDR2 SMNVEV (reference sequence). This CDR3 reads CASRTRDRQNTEAFF. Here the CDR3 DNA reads TGTGCCAGCAGAACGCGGGACAGGCAAAACACTGAAGCTTTCTTT.

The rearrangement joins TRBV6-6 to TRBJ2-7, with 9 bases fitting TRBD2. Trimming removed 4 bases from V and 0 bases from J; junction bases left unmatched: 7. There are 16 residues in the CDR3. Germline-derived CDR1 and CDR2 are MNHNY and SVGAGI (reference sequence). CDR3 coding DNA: TGTGCCAGCAGTTCCAAGACTAGCGGCAGCTCCTACGAGCAGTACTTC. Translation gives CASSSKTSGSSYEQYF.

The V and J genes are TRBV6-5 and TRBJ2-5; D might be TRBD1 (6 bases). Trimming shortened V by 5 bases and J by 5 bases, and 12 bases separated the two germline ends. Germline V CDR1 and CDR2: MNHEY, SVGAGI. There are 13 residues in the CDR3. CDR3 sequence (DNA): TGTGCCAGCAGTCTAGGGGGTAGTGAGACCCAGTACTTC. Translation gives CASSLGGSETQYF.

The CDR3 loop reads CASSTRGGQGLNQPQHF. The CDR3 DNA is TGTGCCAGCAGCACCCGAGGGGGACAGGGCCTCAATCAGCCCCAGCATTTT. This chain uses TRBV7-2 with TRBJ1-5; 9 nucleotides agree with TRBD1. This CDR3 is 17 amino acids long. V shed 5 bases and J 3 bases; nucleotides not matched to a gene: 11. Germline CDR1 SGHTA, CDR2 FQGNSA.

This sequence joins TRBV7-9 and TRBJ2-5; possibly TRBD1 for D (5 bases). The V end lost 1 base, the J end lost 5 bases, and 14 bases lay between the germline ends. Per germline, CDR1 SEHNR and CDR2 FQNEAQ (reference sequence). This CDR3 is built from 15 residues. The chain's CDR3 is CASSLGGHGLETQYF. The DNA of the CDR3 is TGTGCCAGCAGCTTAGGCGGACATGGTTTGGAGACCCAGTACTTC.